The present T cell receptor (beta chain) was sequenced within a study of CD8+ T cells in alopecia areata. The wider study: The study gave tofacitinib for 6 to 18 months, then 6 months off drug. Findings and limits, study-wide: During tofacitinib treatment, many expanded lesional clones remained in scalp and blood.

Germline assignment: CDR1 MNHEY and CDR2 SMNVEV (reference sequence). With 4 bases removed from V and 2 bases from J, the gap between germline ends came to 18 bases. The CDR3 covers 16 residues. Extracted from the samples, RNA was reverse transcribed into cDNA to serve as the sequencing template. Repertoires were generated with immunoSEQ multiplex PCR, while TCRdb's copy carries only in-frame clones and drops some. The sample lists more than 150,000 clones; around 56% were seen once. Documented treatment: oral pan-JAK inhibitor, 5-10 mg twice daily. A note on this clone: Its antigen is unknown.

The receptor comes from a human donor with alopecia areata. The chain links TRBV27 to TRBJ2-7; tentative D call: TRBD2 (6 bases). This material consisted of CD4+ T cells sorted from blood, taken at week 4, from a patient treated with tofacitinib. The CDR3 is CASSSRDPGTAYEQYF. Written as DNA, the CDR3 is TGTGCCAGCAGTTCACGCGACCCGGGGACTGCCTACGAGCAGTACTTC.